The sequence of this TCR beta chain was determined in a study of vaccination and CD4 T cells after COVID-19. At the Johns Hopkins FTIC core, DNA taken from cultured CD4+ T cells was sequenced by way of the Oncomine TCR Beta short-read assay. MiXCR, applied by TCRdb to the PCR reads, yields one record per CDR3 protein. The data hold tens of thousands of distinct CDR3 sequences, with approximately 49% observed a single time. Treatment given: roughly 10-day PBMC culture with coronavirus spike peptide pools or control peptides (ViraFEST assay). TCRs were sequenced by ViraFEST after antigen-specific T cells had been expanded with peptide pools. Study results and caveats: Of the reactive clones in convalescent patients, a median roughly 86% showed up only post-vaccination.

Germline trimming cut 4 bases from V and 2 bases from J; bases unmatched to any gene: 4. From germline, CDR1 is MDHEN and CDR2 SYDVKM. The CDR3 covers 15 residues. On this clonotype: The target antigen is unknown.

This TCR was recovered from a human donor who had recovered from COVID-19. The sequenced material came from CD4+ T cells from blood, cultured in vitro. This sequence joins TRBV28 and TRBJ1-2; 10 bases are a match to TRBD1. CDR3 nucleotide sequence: TGTGCCAGCAGTTCAAGGACAGGGGGAAACTATGGCTACACCTTC. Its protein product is CASSSRTGGNYGYTF.